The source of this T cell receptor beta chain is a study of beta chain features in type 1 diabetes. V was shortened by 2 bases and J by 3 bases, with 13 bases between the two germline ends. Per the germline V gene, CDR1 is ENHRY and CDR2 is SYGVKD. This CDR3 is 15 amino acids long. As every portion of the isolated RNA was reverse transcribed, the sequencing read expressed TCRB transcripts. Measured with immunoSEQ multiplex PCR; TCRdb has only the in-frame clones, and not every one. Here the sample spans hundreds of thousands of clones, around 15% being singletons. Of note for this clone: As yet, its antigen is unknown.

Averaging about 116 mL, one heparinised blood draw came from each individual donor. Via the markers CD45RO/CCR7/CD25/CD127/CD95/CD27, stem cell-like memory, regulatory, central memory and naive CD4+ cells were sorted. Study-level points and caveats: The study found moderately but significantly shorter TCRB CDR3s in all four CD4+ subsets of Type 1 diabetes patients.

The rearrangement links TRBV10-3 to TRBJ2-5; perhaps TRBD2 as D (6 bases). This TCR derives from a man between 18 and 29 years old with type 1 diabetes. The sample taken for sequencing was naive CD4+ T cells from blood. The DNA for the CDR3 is TGTGCCATCAGTGAGAGGCTAGCGCGAGAAGAGACCCAGTACTTC. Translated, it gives CAISERLAREETQYF.